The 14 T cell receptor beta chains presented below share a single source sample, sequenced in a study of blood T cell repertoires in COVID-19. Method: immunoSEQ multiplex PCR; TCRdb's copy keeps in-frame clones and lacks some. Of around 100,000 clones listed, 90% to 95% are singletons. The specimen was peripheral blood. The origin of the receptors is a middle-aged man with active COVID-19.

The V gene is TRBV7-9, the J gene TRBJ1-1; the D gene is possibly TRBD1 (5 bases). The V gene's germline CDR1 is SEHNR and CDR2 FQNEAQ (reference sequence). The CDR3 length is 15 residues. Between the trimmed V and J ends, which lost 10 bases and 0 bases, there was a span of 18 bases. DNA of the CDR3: TGTGCCATCACTTCGGACGGGACTTTGAACACTGAAGCTTTCTTT. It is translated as CAITSDGTLNTEAFF.

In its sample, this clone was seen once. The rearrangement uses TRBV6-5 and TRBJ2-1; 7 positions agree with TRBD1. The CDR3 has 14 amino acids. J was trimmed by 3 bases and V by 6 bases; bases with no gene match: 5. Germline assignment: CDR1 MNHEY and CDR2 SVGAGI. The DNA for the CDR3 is TGTGCCAGCAGCATGGGACAGAACTACAATGAGCAGTTCTTC. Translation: CASSMGQNYNEQFF.

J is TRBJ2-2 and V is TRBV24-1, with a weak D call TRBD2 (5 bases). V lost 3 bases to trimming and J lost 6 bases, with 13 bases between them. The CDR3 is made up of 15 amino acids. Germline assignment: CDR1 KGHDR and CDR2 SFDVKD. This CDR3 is CATSDPRTASGELFF. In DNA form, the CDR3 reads TGTGCCACCAGTGATCCCAGGACTGCCTCCGGGGAGCTGTTTTTT.

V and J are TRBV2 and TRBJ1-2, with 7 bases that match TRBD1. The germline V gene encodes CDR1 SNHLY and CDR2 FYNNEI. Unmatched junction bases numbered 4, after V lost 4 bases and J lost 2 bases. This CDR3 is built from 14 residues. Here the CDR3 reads CASSVGGRNYGYTF. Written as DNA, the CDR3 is TGTGCCAGCAGTGTAGGGGGCCGAAACTATGGCTACACCTTC.

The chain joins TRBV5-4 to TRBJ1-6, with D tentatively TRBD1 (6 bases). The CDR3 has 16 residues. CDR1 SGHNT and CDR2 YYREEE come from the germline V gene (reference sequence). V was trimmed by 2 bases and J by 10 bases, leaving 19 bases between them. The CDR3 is CASSFGLGRGDSPLHF. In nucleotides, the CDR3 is TGTGCCAGCAGCTTTGGGCTGGGCAGGGGTGACTCACCCCTCCACTTT. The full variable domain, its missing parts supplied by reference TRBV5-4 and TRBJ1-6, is ETGVTQSPTHLIKTRGQQVTLRCSSQSGHNTVSWYQQALGQGPQFIFQYYREEENGRGNFPPRFSGLQFPNYSSELNVNALELDDSALYLCASSFGLGRGDSPLHFGNGTRLTVT.

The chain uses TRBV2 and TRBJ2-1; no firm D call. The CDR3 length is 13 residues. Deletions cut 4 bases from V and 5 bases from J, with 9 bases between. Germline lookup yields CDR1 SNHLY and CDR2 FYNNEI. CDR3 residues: CASSGAAHNEQFF. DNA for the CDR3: TGTGCCAGCAGTGGGGCAGCTCACAATGAGCAGTTCTTC.

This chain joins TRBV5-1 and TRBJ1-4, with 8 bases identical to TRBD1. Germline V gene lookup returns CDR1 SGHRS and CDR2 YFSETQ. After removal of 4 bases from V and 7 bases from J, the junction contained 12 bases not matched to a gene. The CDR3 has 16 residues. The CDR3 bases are TGCGCCAGCAGCCCCTTCCAGGGGGCGCCGGGTGAAAAACTGTTTTTT. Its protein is CASSPFQGAPGEKLFF.

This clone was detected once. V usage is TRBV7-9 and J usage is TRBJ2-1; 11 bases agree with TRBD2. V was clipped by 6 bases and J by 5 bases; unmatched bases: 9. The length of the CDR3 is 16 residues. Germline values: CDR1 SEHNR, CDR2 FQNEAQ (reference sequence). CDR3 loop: CASRSLAGGPHNEQFF. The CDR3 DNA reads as TGTGCCAGCAGATCCTTAGCGGGGGGGCCCCACAATGAGCAGTTCTTC.

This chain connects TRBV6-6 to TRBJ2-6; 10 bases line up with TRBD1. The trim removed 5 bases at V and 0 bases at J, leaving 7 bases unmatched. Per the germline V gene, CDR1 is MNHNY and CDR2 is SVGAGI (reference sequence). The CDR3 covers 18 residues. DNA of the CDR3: TGTGCCAGCAGTCCTCCGGGACAGGGGCTCTCTGGGGCCAACGTCCTGACTTTC. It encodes CASSPPGQGLSGANVLTF.

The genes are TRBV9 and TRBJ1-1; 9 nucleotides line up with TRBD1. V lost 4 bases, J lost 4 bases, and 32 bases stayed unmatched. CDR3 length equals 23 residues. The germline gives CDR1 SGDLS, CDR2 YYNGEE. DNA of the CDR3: TGTGCCAGCAGCCTAGACAGGGGGTCGGCTGGGGACAGGCTATGGGGGGAGTCCACTGAAGCTTTCTTT. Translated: CASSLDRGSAGDRLWGESTEAFF.

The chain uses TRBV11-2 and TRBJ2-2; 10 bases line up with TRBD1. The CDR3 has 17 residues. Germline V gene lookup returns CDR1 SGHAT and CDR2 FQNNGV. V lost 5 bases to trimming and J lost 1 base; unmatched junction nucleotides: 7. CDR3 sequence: CASSINRDRGNTGELFF. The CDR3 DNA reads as TGTGCCAGCAGCATAAACCGGGACAGGGGGAACACCGGGGAGCTGTTTTTT. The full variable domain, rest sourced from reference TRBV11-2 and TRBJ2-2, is EAGVAQSPRYKIIEKRQSVAFWCNPISGHATLYWYQQILGQGPKLLIQFQNNGVVDDSQLPKDRFSAERLKGVDSTLKIQPAKLEDSAVYLCASSINRDRGNTGELFFGEGSRLTVL.

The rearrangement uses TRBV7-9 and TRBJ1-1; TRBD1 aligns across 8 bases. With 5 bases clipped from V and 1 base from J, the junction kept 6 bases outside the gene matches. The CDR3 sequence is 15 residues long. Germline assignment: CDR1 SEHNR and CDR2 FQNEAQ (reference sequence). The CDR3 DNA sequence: TGTGCCAGCAGCCCACCCGGGACAGGGAACACTGAAGCTTTCTTT. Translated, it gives CASSPPGTGNTEAFF.

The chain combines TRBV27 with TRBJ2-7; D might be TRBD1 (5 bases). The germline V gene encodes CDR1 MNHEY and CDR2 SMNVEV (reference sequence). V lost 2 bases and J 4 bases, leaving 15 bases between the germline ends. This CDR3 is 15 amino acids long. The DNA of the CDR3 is TGTGCCAGCAGTTTAACTGGGGCAATTGGTTACGAGCAGTACTTC. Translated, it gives CASSLTGAIGYEQYF.

DNA of the CDR3: TGTGCCAGCAGCCGACCGGGACAGGGTGAGACCCAGTACTTC. Protein product: CASSRPGQGETQYF. This chain joins TRBV11-2 and TRBJ2-5, with 9 bases aligning to TRBD1. The CDR3 is made up of 14 amino acids. CDR1 SGHAT and CDR2 FQNNGV come from the germline V gene. V gave up 5 bases and J gave up 5 bases; unmatched junction bases: 6. Full variable domain (remainder filled in from reference TRBV11-2 and TRBJ2-5): EAGVAQSPRYKIIEKRQSVAFWCNPISGHATLYWYQQILGQGPKLLIQFQNNGVVDDSQLPKDRFSAERLKGVDSTLKIQPAKLEDSAVYLCASSRPGQGETQYFGPGTRLLVL.